One T cell receptor (beta chain) is described in this entry. What it binds is not known. The data derive from a study of T cells in localized non-small cell lung cancer. Study results and caveats: The study detected a median approximately 54 of the top 100 tumor clones in adjacent lung.

Assay used: immunoSEQ multiplex PCR; TCRdb lists only in-frame clones, some missing. This sample yields roughly 38,000 clones, of which around 84% are seen a single time; 3.5% belongs to the top ten. The source material was peripheral blood, sampled before any cancer treatment. The sequence came from a man aged 18 to 49 with stage I lung adenocarcinoma.

The CDR3: CASSDRDLYNEQFF. The CDR3, as DNA: TGTGCCAGCAGCGACAGGGATCTCTACAATGAGCAGTTCTTC. This rearrangement joins TRBV9 to TRBJ2-1, with D perhaps TRBD1 (6 bases). Trimming took 3 bases from V and 3 from J, leaving 10 bases between them. CDR1 is SGDLS, CDR2 YYNGEE, per germline. CDR3 length equals 14 residues.